Listed here are 30 T cell receptor beta chains from one sample, sequenced in a study of blood T cell repertoires in COVID-19. Clones were read by immunoSEQ multiplex PCR, and TCRdb kept only the in-frame ones, dropping some. The table includes 100,000 to 150,000 clones, just over 85% detected once. Input material: peripheral blood. Every receptor here comes from a middle-aged man with acute or convalescent COVID-19.

This sequence joins TRBV4-3 and TRBJ2-5; TRBD2 aligns across 8 bases. The ends lost 3 bases at V and 4 bases at J; junction bases unmatched: 4. CDR3 length equals 14 residues. The germline gives CDR1 LGHNA, CDR2 YSLEER. CDR3 region: CASSHSGGGETQYF. The CDR3 bases are TGCGCCAGCAGCCATTCCGGGGGGGGAGAGACCCAGTACTTC.

The V and J genes are TRBV6-5 and TRBJ2-5; TRBD2 aligns across 11 bases. The CDR3 is made up of 14 amino acids. The ends lost 7 bases at V and 9 bases at J; junction bases unmatched: 10. The germline V gene has CDR1 MNHEY and CDR2 SVGAGI. The CDR3 region is CASNPTSGMGAQYF. The CDR3 nucleotides read TGTGCCAGCAACCCGACTAGCGGGATGGGCGCCCAGTACTTC.

The chain is built from TRBV3-1 (or the pseudogene TRBV3-2) and TRBJ1-6; D remains ambiguous. From germline, CDR1 is LGHDT and CDR2 YNNKEL (reference sequence). Trimming took off 4 bases at V and 2 bases at J, with 12 bases between the two ends. The CDR3 has 16 amino acids. In nucleotides, the CDR3 is TGTGCCAGCAGCCTAAGAAGCACCACCTATAATTCACCCCTCCACTTT. Amino acid sequence: CASSLRSTTYNSPLHF.

This chain uses TRBV7-2 with TRBJ1-6; the D gene is possibly TRBD1 (5 bases). This CDR3 is 13 amino acids long. Germline values: CDR1 SGHTA, CDR2 FQGNSA. Trimming took off 1 base at V and 13 bases at J, with 11 bases between the two ends. The chain's CDR3 is CASSLDFRAPLHF. As DNA, the CDR3 is TGTGCCAGCAGCTTAGATTTCAGGGCCCCCCTCCACTTT.

This clone was detected only once. This sequence joins TRBV5-1 and TRBJ2-6; 9 bases are shared with TRBD1. Germline lookup yields CDR1 SGHRS and CDR2 YFSETQ. V trimming: 2 bases; J trimming: 1 base; junction bases outside the gene matches: 7. The CDR3 loop spans 18 amino acids. The CDR3 here is CASSLGTGRSSGANVLTF. CDR3 DNA sequence: TGCGCCAGCAGCTTAGGGACAGGGAGGTCGTCTGGGGCCAACGTCCTGACTTTC. Based on the CDR3 plus reference TRBV5-1 and TRBJ2-6, the full variable domain is KAGVTQTPRYLIKTRGQQVTLSCSPISGHRSVSWYQQTPGQGLQFLFEYFSETQRNKGNFPGRFSGRQFSNSRSEMNVSTLELGDSALYLCASSLGTGRSSGANVLTFGAGSRLTVL.

This clone was recorded once. CDR3 sequence: CSVERGNTEAFF. The CDR3 DNA is TGCAGCGTTGAGAGAGGGAACACTGAAGCTTTCTTT. The chain uses TRBV29-1 and TRBJ1-1; the D is unclear. CDR3 size: 12 residues. Germline V gene data show CDR1 as SQVTM and CDR2 as ANQGSEA. Trimming cost V 3 bases and J 1 base, with 6 bases left between them.

This chain connects TRBV6-2 or TRBV6-3 to TRBJ1-5, with a weak D call TRBD1 (6 bases). V lost 5 bases, J lost 5 bases, and 25 bases lay in between. The CDR3 covers 18 residues. The germline CDR1 and CDR2 sequences are MNHEY and SVGEGT. Written as DNA, the CDR3 is TGTGCCAGCAGTCAGACAGGCCAATACCAAGAAGGGGATCAGCCCCAGCATTTT. Amino acids: CASSQTGQYQEGDQPQHF.

On this clone: The germline gene is not matched at one end of the junction; a read error may be the cause. The V gene is TRBV7-7, the J gene TRBJ2-3; 14 bases fit TRBD2. The germline CDR1 and CDR2 sequences are SSHAT and FNYEAQ (reference sequence). The CDR3 totals 17 residues. DNA of the CDR3: TGTGCTAGCAGTCGGACTAGCGGGGGGTGGGGCACAGATACGCAGTATTTT. Translation: CASSRTSGGWGTDTQYF.

CDR3: CASSPPPGGINSPLHF. CDR3 nucleotide sequence: TGTGCCAGCAGTCCCCCCCCCGGGGGTATAAATTCACCCCTCCACTTT. The chain couples TRBV27 to TRBJ1-6; maybe TRBD1 (5 bases). The germline V and J ends were trimmed by 5 bases and 7 bases, with 18 bases remaining between them. CDR1 and CDR2 from the germline V gene are MNHEY and SMNVEV (reference sequence). There are 16 residues in the CDR3.

The chain employs TRBV5-6 and TRBJ1-5; 10 bases are shared with TRBD1. The J segment lost 4 bases and the V segment lost 3 bases, leaving 4 bases of the junction unmatched. Germline values: CDR1 SGHDT, CDR2 YYEEEE. This CDR3 has 15 amino acids. CDR3 coding DNA: TGTGCCAGCAGCTGGGGGACAGGGGATAATCAGCCCCAGCATTTT. Protein sequence: CASSWGTGDNQPQHF.

The count of this clone is one. The chain employs TRBV6-5 and TRBJ1-1, with 7 bases aligning to TRBD1. Germline trimming cut 5 bases from V and 3 bases from J; bases unmatched to any gene: 6. CDR1 is MNHEY and CDR2 is SVGAGI in the germline V gene. The length of the CDR3 is 14 residues. CDR3 coding DNA: TGTGCCAGCAGTATGGACAGGTGGGACACTGAAGCTTTCTTT. This codes for CASSMDRWDTEAFF.

J is TRBJ1-2 and V is TRBV4-3; possible D gene TRBD1, 5 bases. CDR3 length: 14 amino acids. Germline CDR1 LGHNA, CDR2 YSLEER. Trimming took 1 base from V and 7 from J, leaving 13 bases between them. CDR3 sequence: CASSQGNRMGGYTF. The CDR3 DNA is TGCGCCAGCAGCCAAGGGAACAGGATGGGTGGCTACACCTTC.

CDR3 coding DNA: TGTGCCAGCTCGCACCCCCGGGACAGGGTGGATAATTCACCCCTCCACTTT. It yields the protein CASSHPRDRVDNSPLHF. This sequence joins TRBV18 and TRBJ1-6; TRBD1 agrees at 9 bases. The CDR3 loop spans 17 amino acids. V was clipped by 6 bases and J by 5 bases; unmatched bases: 11. In germline, CDR1 is KGHSH, CDR2 LQKENI.

The chain recombines TRBV2 with TRBJ1-6; possible D gene TRBD1, 5 bases. Germline loops: CDR1 SNHLY, CDR2 FYNNEI. The CDR3 is 15 amino acids. V was pared by 2 bases and J by 0 bases, with 5 bases between. CDR3 in amino acids: CASSEQGSYNSPLHF. CDR3 nucleotide sequence: TGTGCCAGCAGTGAACAGGGCTCCTATAATTCACCCCTCCACTTT.

The chain has TRBV5-1 and TRBJ2-2; 12 nucleotides align to TRBD2. V dropped 0 bases and J dropped 7; count of bases not matched to a gene: 10. This CDR3 region has 18 residues. CDR1 SGHRS and CDR2 YFSETQ come from the germline V gene. CDR3 DNA sequence: TGCGCCAGCAGCTTGGAGGTGACTAGCGGGAGTCTGGGCGGGGAGCTGTTTTTT. It encodes CASSLEVTSGSLGGELFF.

The chain joins TRBV7-8 to TRBJ2-5; TRBD1 agrees at 9 bases. Germline CDR1 and CDR2: SGHVS and FQNEAQ. The CDR3 extends over 14 amino acids. After removal of 5 bases from V and 4 bases from J, the junction contained 5 bases not matched to a gene. CDR3 protein: CASSSRDRVETQYF. The CDR3 DNA follows: TGTGCCAGCAGCAGCCGGGACAGGGTAGAGACCCAGTACTTC.

CDR3 in amino acids: CASSEPGTAYNSPLHF. CDR3 sequence (DNA): TGCGCCAGCAGTGAACCCGGGACAGCCTATAATTCACCCCTCCACTTT. This rearrangement joins TRBV10-2 to TRBJ1-6, with 7 bases identical to TRBD1. The trim removed 3 bases at V and 2 bases at J, leaving 4 bases unmatched. In germline, CDR1 is WSHSY, CDR2 SAAADI. CDR3 length equals 16 residues.

V and J are TRBV19 and TRBJ1-1; weak D call: TRBD1 (6 bases). This CDR3 comprises 15 residues. CDR1 is LNHDA and CDR2 is SQIVND in the germline V gene (reference sequence). V lost 6 bases, J lost 4 bases, and 18 bases lay in between. The CDR3 loop reads CASSPQGVGATEAFF. The CDR3 region has the DNA TGTGCCAGTAGCCCACAGGGTGTAGGTGCCACTGAAGCTTTCTTT.

The rearrangement joins TRBV21-1 to TRBJ1-2. TRBV21-1 is recorded as a pseudogene. This CDR3 comprises 13 residues. CDR3 protein: CASSKDGENGYTF. CDR3 sequence (DNA): TGTGCCAGCAGCAAAGACGGAGAGAATGGCTACACCTTC.

This clone has just one count. The V gene is TRBV5-8, the J gene TRBJ2-1, with a possible D match to TRBD2 (5 bases). Per the germline V gene, CDR1 is SGHTS and CDR2 is YDEGEE. The V gene lost 4 bases and the J gene lost 0 bases, with 17 bases spanning the gap. The CDR3 length is 17 residues. The CDR3 loop reads CASSLAGIGSSYNEQFF. In DNA, the CDR3 is TGTGCCAGCAGCCTGGCTGGGATAGGGAGCTCCTACAATGAGCAGTTCTTC.

The V gene is TRBV7-2, the J gene TRBJ1-2; TRBD1 matches 10 bases. CDR3 length: 16 amino acids. Germline V CDR1 and CDR2: SGHTA, FQGNSA. V trimming: 5 bases; J trimming: 2 bases; junction bases outside the gene matches: 8. CDR3 in DNA: TGTGCCAGCAGCCATGGTCCGGGACAGGGGAACTATGGCTACACCTTC. As protein: CASSHGPGQGNYGYTF. The complete variable domain, with remaining parts taken from reference TRBV7-2 and TRBJ1-2, reads GAGVSQSPSNKVTEKGKDVELRCDPISGHTALYWYRQSLGQGLEFLIYFQGNSAPDKSGLPSDRFSAERTGGSVSTLTIQRTQQEDSAVYLCASSHGPGQGNYGYTFGSGTRLTVV.

A few counts support this clone. The chain has TRBV10-1 and TRBJ2-5; 12 bases map to TRBD2. The CDR3 has 16 amino acids. Trimming removed 0 bases from V and 7 bases from J; junction bases left unmatched: 6. CDR1 WNHNN and CDR2 SYGVQD come from the germline V gene (reference sequence). The CDR3, as DNA: TGCGCCAGCAGTGAGTCAGGACTAGCGGGACTGGCGACCCAGTACTTC. Its protein product is CASSESGLAGLATQYF.

The chain combines TRBV29-1 with TRBJ1-1; the match to TRBD1 covers 12 bases. Germline CDR1 is SQVTM and CDR2 is ANQGSEA. This CDR3 is built from 16 residues. Germline trimming cut 6 bases from V and 0 bases from J; bases unmatched to any gene: 8. In DNA form, the CDR3 reads TGCAGCGTATCCGGGACAGGGGGCGTCATGAACACTGAAGCTTTCTTT. Translated, it gives CSVSGTGGVMNTEAFF.

The chain recombines TRBV6-5 with TRBJ1-5; D call uncertain. V lost 5 bases, J lost 6 bases, and 14 bases lay in between. Germline loops: CDR1 MNHEY, CDR2 SVGAGI. The CDR3 sequence is 14 residues long. In nucleotides, the CDR3 is TGTGCCAGCAGTCCGCTGCGGGAAGGTCAGCCCCAGCATTTT. Translated: CASSPLREGQPQHF.

This chain uses TRBV20-1 with TRBJ1-2; D uncertain. The V gene lost 5 bases and the J gene lost 8 bases, with 12 bases spanning the gap. Looked up from germline, CDR1 is DFQATT and CDR2 is SNEGSKA (reference sequence). CDR3 length: 11 amino acids. CDR3 region: CSAFHTGGYTF. As DNA, the CDR3 is TGCAGTGCTTTCCATACGGGAGGCTACACCTTC.

The chain couples TRBV9 to TRBJ2-1, with a weak D call TRBD2 (5 bases). This CDR3 comprises 13 residues. Germline-derived CDR1 and CDR2 are SGDLS and YYNGEE. The V gene lost 0 bases and the J gene lost 13 bases, with 14 bases spanning the gap. CDR3 bases: TGTGCCAGCAGCGTAGACTTTAGTGAGGGTCAGTTCTTC. Amino acids: CASSVDFSEGQFF.

Turning to this clone: Other DNA sequences in this sample translate to the same CDR3. The V call is TRBV30, the J call TRBJ1-5; 10 bases line up with TRBD1. The CDR3 totals 14 residues. The V gene's germline CDR1 is GTSNPN and CDR2 SVGIG (reference sequence). The V and J ends lost 3 bases and 6 bases, in that order; junction bases with no gene match: 5. The CDR3 DNA reads as TGTGCCTGGAGCCCGGGACAGGGGAGTCAGCCCCAGCATTTT. Translation gives CAWSPGQGSQPQHF.

The chain has TRBV30 and TRBJ2-2; D is perhaps TRBD2 (6 bases). The germline V gene encodes CDR1 GTSNPN and CDR2 SVGIG (reference sequence). V lost 3 bases to trimming and J lost 6 bases, with 14 bases between them. The CDR3 consists of 14 residues. The CDR3 bases are TGTGCCTGGAGGGCGTCTAGCGTCGCCGGGGAGCTGTTTTTT. Its protein is CAWRASSVAGELFF.

The V and J genes are TRBV18 and TRBJ2-3, with 10 bases aligning to TRBD1. The CDR3 is 15 residues long. V lost 5 bases and J lost 5; bases outside the gene matches: 7. CDR1 and CDR2 from the germline V gene are KGHSH and LQKENI. The CDR3 bases are TGTGCCAGCTCAAATGGACAGGGGGTAAAAGATACGCAGTATTTT. Its protein product is CASSNGQGVKDTQYF. The variable domain in full, with the rest retrieved from reference TRBV18 and TRBJ2-3, is NAGVMQNPRHLVRRRGQEARLRCSPMKGHSHVYWYRQLPEEGLKFMVYLQKENIIDESGMPKERFSAEFPKEGPSILRIQQVVRGDSAAYFCASSNGQGVKDTQYFGPGTRLTVL.

There are a few counts of this clone. The chain combines TRBV7-9 with TRBJ2-7, with a possible D match to TRBD1 (5 bases). The CDR3 runs to 12 residues. Germline V lookup: CDR1 SEHNR, CDR2 FQNEAQ (reference sequence). V lost 3 bases and J 6 bases, leaving 9 bases between the germline ends. The CDR3 nucleotides are TGTGCCAGCAGCTTCAGGGCAGGCGAGCAGTACTTC. This codes for CASSFRAGEQYF.